This T cell receptor beta chain was found in a study of blood T cell repertoires in COVID-19. About the research overall: Acute-phase and convalescent COVID-19 samples originated in the United States, Italy and Spain. From T cells, B-cell-depleted T cells, or PBMCs came the material, which was cDNA or gDNA.

The CDR3 has 13 residues. V shed 5 bases and J shed 3 bases, with 10 bases lying between them. The germline gives CDR1 SGHRS, CDR2 YFSETQ. Original analysis: The assay estimated nucleated cells by amplifying reference gene primers. Method: immunoSEQ multiplex PCR; TCRdb's copy keeps in-frame clones and lacks some. Clone size and the V and J calls come from that table; the DNA yielded D and trimming. The table lists under 170,000 clones, more than 80% of them singletons, with under 2.5% in the top ten. The sample comprised peripheral blood. The TCR originated in a man aged 70 or older with acute or convalescent COVID-19. The J gene is TRBJ2-3, the V gene TRBV5-1; D unresolved. CDR3 nucleotides: TGCGCCAGCAGATCCGAGCTTACAGATACGCAGTATTTT. Translation gives CASRSELTDTQYF.